The clone carrying this TCR beta chain has a count of ten or more. The target antigen is unknown. CDR3 length equals 15 residues. Trimming at V came to 6 bases and at J to 4 bases, leaving 9 bases not matched to a gene. This sample stems from a study of T-cell reconstitution after alpha-beta-depleted transplantation in children. The authors prepared the TCRbeta library with unique molecular identifiers. Via MiXCR, TCRdb re-called the PCR reads, giving one row per CDR3 protein. Among about 300,000 distinct CDR3 sequences listed, 7.5% to 9% were seen once. Broader study findings: Recipient T cells and thymic progenitors that survived were the source of the high TCRbeta diversity seen at day 60 in some patients. T-cell counts and diversity at one year following transplant were attributed mainly to newly produced T cells. Expanded graft clones numbering several hundred reportedly gave rise to alpha-beta T cells about two months after transplant.

The receptor's source is a female patient aged 2-9 years who had a stem cell transplant for Fanconi anemia, so the T cells may come from the graft donor. The chain recombines TRBV12-3 or TRBV12-4 with TRBJ2-3, with 8 bases that match TRBD2. Specimen: peripheral blood, collected 360 days after TCRalphabeta/CD19-depleted stem cell transplant. CDR3 nucleotides: TGTGCCAGCAGACCTTTCGGGGGGGAGGCAGATACGCAGTATTTT. It codes for CASRPFGGEADTQYF.